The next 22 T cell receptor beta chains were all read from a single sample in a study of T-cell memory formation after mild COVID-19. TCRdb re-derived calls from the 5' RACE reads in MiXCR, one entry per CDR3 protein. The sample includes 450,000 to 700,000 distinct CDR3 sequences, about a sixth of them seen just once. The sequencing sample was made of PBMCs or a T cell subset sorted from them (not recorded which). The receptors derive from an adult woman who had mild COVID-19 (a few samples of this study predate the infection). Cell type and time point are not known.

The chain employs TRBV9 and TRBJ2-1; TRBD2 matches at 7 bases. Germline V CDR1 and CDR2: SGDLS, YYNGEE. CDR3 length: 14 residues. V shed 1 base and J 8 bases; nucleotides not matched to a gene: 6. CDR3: CASSVSTSTDEQFF. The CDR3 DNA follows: TGTGCCAGCAGCGTATCGACTAGCACGGATGAGCAGTTCTTC.

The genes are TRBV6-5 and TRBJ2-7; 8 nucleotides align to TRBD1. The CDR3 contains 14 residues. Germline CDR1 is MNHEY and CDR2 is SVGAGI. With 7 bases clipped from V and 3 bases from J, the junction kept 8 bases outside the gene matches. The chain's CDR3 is CASNAGGANYEQYF. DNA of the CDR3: TGTGCCAGCAATGCAGGGGGCGCGAACTACGAGCAGTACTTC.

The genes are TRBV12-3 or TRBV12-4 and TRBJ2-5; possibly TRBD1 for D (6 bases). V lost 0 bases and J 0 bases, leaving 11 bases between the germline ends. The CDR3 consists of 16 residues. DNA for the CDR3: TGTGCCAGCAGTTTAGCGCTCTGGGGGCACCAAGAGACCCAGTACTTC. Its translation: CASSLALWGHQETQYF.

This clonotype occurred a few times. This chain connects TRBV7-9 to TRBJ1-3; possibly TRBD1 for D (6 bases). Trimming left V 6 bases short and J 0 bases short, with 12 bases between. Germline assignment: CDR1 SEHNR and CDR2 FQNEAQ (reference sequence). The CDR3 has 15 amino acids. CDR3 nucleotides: TGTGCCAGCAGTCCAACAGGGAGCTCTGGAAACACCATATATTTT. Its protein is CASSPTGSSGNTIYF.

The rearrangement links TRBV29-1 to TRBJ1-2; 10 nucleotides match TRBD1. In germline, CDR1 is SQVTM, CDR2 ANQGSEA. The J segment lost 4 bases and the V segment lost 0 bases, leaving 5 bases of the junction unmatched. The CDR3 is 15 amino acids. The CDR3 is CSVEDRRQGAYGYTF. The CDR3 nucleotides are TGCAGCGTTGAAGATCGGCGACAGGGGGCCTATGGCTACACCTTC.

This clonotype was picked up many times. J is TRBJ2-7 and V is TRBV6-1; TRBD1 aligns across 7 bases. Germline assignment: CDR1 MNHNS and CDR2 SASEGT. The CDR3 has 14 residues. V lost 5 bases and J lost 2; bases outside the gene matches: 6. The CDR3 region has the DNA TGTGCCAGCAGTATGACAGGGACCACCTACGAGCAGTACTTC. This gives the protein CASSMTGTTYEQYF.

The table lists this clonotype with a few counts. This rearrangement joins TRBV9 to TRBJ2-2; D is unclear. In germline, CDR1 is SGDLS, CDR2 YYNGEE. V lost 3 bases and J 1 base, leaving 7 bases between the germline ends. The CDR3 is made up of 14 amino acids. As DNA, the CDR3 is TGTGCCAGCAGCGCACAGCAGAACACCGGGGAGCTGTTTTTT. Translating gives CASSAQQNTGELFF.

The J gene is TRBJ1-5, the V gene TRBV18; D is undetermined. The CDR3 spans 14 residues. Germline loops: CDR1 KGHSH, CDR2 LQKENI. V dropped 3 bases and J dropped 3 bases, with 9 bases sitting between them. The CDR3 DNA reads TGTGCCAGCTCACCTTCGCTCCACAATCAGCCCCAGCATTTT. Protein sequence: CASSPSLHNQPQHF.

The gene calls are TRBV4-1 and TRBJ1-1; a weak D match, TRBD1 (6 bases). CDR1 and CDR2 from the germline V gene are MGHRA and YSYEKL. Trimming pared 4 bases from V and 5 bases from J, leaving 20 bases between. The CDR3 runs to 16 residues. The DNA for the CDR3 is TGCGCCAGCAGCCTCCGAGGGGGGGGCGCGTATACTGAAGCTTTCTTT. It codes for CASSLRGGGAYTEAFF.

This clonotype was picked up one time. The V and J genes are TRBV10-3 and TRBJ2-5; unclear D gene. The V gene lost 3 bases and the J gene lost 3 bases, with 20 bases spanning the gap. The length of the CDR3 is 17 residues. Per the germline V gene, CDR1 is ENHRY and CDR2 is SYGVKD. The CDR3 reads CAISEFKQFLGKETQYF. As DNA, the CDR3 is TGTGCCATCAGTGAATTTAAACAGTTTCTGGGAAAAGAGACCCAGTACTTC.

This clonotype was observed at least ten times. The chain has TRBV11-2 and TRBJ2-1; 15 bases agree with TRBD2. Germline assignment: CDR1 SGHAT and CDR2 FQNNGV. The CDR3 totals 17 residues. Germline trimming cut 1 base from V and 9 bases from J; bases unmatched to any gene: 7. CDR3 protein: CASSLGPGLAGGSEQFF. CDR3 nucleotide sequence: TGTGCCAGCAGCTTAGGCCCGGGACTAGCGGGAGGTAGTGAGCAGTTCTTC.

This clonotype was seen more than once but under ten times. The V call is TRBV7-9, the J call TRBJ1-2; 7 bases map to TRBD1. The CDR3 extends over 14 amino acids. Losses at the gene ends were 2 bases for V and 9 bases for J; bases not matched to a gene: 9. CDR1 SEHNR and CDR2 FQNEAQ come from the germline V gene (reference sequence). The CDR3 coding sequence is TGTGCCAGCAGCTTACCGACATCGACAGGGCGCTACACCTTC. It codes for CASSLPTSTGRYTF.

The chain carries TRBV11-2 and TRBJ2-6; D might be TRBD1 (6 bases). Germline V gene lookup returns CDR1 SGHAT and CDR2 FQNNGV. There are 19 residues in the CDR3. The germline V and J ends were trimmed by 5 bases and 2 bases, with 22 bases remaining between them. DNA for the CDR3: TGTGCCAGCAGCGCAATGCAGGGGCGAAGCATAGCTGGGGCCAACGTCCTGACTTTC. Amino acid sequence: CASSAMQGRSIAGANVLTF.

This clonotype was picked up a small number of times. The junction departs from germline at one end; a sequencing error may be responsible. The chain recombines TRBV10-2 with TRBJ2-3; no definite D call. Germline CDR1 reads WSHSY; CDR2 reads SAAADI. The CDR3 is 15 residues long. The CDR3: CASRESPTSTDTQYF. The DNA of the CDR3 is TGCGCCAGCAGGGAGTCCCCTACGAGCACAGATACGCAGTATTTT.

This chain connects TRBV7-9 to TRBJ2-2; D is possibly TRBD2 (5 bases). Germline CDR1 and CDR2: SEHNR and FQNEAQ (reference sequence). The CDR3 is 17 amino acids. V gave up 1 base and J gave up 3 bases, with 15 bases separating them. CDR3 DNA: TGTGCCAGCAGCTTAGGTGGCGGGTTCTCTGACACCGGGGAGCTGTTTTTT. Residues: CASSLGGGFSDTGELFF.

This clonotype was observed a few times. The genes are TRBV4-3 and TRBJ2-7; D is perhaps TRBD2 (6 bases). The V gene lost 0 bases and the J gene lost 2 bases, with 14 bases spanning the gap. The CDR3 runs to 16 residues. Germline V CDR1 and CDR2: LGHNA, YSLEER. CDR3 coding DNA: TGCGCCAGCAGCCAAGACGGAGGGTCGGGTACCTACGAGCAGTACTTC. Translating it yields CASSQDGGSGTYEQYF.

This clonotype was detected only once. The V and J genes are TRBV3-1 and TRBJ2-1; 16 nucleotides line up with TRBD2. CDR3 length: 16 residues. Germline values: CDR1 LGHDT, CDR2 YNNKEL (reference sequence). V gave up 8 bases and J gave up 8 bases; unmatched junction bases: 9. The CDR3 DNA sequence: TGTGCCAGCGGGACTAGCGGGAGGGCAGGGCACGATGAGCAGTTCTTC. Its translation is CASGTSGRAGHDEQFF.

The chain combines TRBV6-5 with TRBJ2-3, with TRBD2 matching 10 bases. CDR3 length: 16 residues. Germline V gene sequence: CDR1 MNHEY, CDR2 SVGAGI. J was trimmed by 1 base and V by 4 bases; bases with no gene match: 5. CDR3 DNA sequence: TGTGCCAGCAGTTCTTTTACTAGCGGGGGCACAGATACGCAGTATTTT. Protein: CASSSFTSGGTDTQYF.

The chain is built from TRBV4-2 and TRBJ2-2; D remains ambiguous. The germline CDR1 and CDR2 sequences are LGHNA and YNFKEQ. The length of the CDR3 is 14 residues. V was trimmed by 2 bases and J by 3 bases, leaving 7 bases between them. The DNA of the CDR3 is TGTGCCAGCAGCCAAAGGGCCTACACCGGGGAGCTGTTTTTT. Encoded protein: CASSQRAYTGELFF.

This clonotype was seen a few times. This chain's CDR3 is CASRETGDRGYTF. The CDR3 region has the DNA TGTGCCAGCAGGGAGACGGGGGACCGGGGCTACACCTTC. The V call is TRBV5-6, the J call TRBJ1-2; D might be TRBD1 (5 bases). CDR3 size: 13 residues. Germline lookup yields CDR1 SGHDT and CDR2 YYEEEE. Trimming pared 5 bases from V and 8 bases from J, leaving 16 bases between.

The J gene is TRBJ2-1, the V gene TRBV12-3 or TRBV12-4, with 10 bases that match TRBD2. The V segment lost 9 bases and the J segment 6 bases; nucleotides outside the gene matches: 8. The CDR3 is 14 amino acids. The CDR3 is CASKTSGVTNEQFF. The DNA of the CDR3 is TGTGCCAGTAAAACTAGCGGGGTTACCAATGAGCAGTTCTTC.

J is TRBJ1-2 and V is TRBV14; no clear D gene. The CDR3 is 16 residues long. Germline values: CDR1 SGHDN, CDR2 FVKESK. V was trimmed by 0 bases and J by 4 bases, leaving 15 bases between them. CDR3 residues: CASSQESMGFGYGYTF. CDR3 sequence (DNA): TGTGCCAGCAGCCAAGAGAGCATGGGGTTCGGCTATGGCTACACCTTC.